This TCR beta chain emerged from a study of blood T cell repertoires in COVID-19. About the study: Nucleic acid was either cDNA or gDNA, and it came from T cells, B-cell-depleted T cells, or PBMCs.

Per the original data handling: From reference gene primer amplification, estimates of nucleated cell counts were derived. Here immunoSEQ multiplex PCR was the method, and the copy in TCRdb shows in-frame clones only, minus some. That table gives V, J and clone size, and the DNA gave D and trimming. The sample consists of 250,000 to 350,000 clones, approximately 85% of them appearing once. The germline gives CDR1 SEHNR, CDR2 FQNEAQ (reference sequence). The CDR3 runs 14 residues. V shed 5 bases and J 6 bases; nucleotides not matched to a gene: 3. Cohort placement rested on clinical history that participants reported themselves. Donors in Cohort 3 who had recovered were those with two negative PCRs, healthcare professional clearance, or resolution of their symptoms.

This sequence originates from a woman aged 25 to 45 who had recovered from COVID-19. The source material was PBMCs or T cells enriched from blood (not recorded which). The V call is TRBV7-9, the J call TRBJ1-4, with TRBD1 matching over 10 bases. The chain's CDR3 is CASSPGTGDEKLFF. In nucleotides, the CDR3 is TGTGCCAGCAGCCCCGGGACAGGGGATGAAAAACTGTTTTTT.